These 29 T cell receptor beta chains came from one sample sequenced in a study of cytomegalovirus exposure and HLA in healthy donors. With 60 Vbeta and 13 Jbeta primers, the PCR was carried out. Clones were sequenced by immunoSEQ multiplex PCR, and TCRdb holds only the in-frame ones, with some missing. The sample lists about 130,000 clones, 75% to 85% occurring once. Sequencing input: PBMCs. These receptors all stem from a young man in good health and CMV-seronegative.

This clone was observed a few times. V gene TRBV27 combines with J gene TRBJ1-2, with D tentatively TRBD1 (5 bases). The V gene's germline CDR1 is MNHEY and CDR2 SMNVEV (reference sequence). Trimming shortened V by 4 bases and J by 2 bases, and 11 bases separated the two germline ends. The CDR3 has 14 amino acids. DNA for the CDR3: TGTGCCAGCAGTTCGTTAGACAGCAACTATGGCTACACCTTC. This sequence encodes CASSSLDSNYGYTF.

The chain uses TRBV6-4 and TRBJ2-3, with a weak D call TRBD2 (7 bases). CDR3 length: 17 amino acids. Looked up from germline, CDR1 is MRHNA and CDR2 is SNTAGT. The germline V and J ends were trimmed by 0 bases and 4 bases, with 17 bases remaining between them. CDR3 nucleotide sequence: TGTGCCAGCAGTGACTCGCGGAATCAAGGGGGGGCAGATACGCAGTATTTT. This codes for CASSDSRNQGGADTQYF.

V usage is TRBV19 and J usage is TRBJ1-1, with D tentatively TRBD1 (5 bases). The CDR3 runs to 15 residues. Trimming shortened V by 4 bases and J by 5 bases, and 17 bases separated the two germline ends. The germline gives CDR1 LNHDA, CDR2 SQIVND (reference sequence). The CDR3 loop reads CASSNQRQGGTEAFF. Here the CDR3 DNA reads TGTGCCAGTAGTAACCAGCGGCAGGGAGGGACTGAAGCTTTCTTT.

The chain couples TRBV6-5 to TRBJ2-7, with 9 bases aligning to TRBD1. The CDR3 is made up of 14 amino acids. The J segment lost 3 bases and the V segment lost 5 bases, leaving 5 bases of the junction unmatched. Germline values: CDR1 MNHEY, CDR2 SVGAGI. CDR3 sequence: CASSGTGRIYEQYF. CDR3 coding DNA: TGTGCCAGCAGTGGGACAGGGAGGATCTACGAGCAGTACTTC.

This chain uses TRBV13 with TRBJ2-7; 7 bases line up with TRBD2. Trimming cost V 5 bases and J 4 bases; bases outside gene matches: 8. CDR3 size: 14 residues. Per germline, CDR1 PRHDT and CDR2 FYEKMQ (reference sequence). CDR3 sequence (DNA): TGTGCCAGCAGCACAACCGGGAGGCGGTACGAGCAGTACTTC. Translating gives CASSTTGRRYEQYF.

This clone was counted between two and nine times. The gene calls are TRBV28 and TRBJ2-5; 7 nucleotides match TRBD2. The DNA end is a closer match to TRBJ2-7, so the J assignment may be wrong. Germline values: CDR1 MDHEN, CDR2 SYDVKM. The CDR3 has 14 amino acids. The CDR3 spells CASSLAGAMNEQYF. The CDR3 nucleotides read TGTGCCAGCAGTTTAGCGGGAGCGATGAACGAGCAGTACTTC.

The chain has TRBV29-1 and TRBJ2-3, with 10 bases fitting TRBD1. CDR3 length: 18 residues. The trim removed 5 bases at V and 7 bases at J, leaving 21 bases unmatched. The germline V gene encodes CDR1 SQVTM and CDR2 ANQGSEA. In nucleotides, the CDR3 is TGCAGCGTTACGGGGCGGGACAGGGGATTGACAAACCAGAATACGCAGTATTTT. Translated, it gives CSVTGRDRGLTNQNTQYF.

This clone has only one observation. The chain couples TRBV27 to TRBJ1-2; unclear D gene. Per germline, CDR1 MNHEY and CDR2 SMNVEV (reference sequence). The CDR3 extends over 15 amino acids. V was shortened by 5 bases and J by 2 bases, with 15 bases between the two germline ends. CDR3 nucleotide sequence: TGTGCCAGCAGTCCCAGCGCAAATCCCAACTATGGCTACACCTTC. It translates to CASSPSANPNYGYTF.

This chain uses TRBV28 with TRBJ2-3; weak D call: TRBD2 (6 bases). Trimming stripped 3 bases from V and 4 bases from J, with 14 bases between. This CDR3 has 15 amino acids. Germline V gives CDR1 MDHEN, CDR2 SYDVKM. Here the CDR3 reads CASSFWGVGADTQYF. DNA of the CDR3: TGTGCCAGCAGTTTTTGGGGGGTCGGCGCAGATACGCAGTATTTT.

The chain combines TRBV5-6 with TRBJ2-1; 8 nucleotides align to TRBD2. The CDR3 sequence is 16 residues long. Germline V lookup: CDR1 SGHDT, CDR2 YYEEEE. V was pared by 0 bases and J by 2 bases, with 4 bases of the junction left unmatched. This chain's CDR3 is CASSLGLAGPYNEQFF. The CDR3 coding sequence is TGTGCCAGCAGCTTGGGGCTAGCGGGCCCCTACAATGAGCAGTTCTTC.

Comment on this clone: Mismatch with germline at one junction end may stem from a read error. The gene calls are TRBV15 and TRBJ1-5; perhaps TRBD1 as D (5 bases). Germline lookup yields CDR1 LNHNV and CDR2 YYDKDF (reference sequence). The CDR3 runs 14 residues. The CDR3: CATGEEGSNQPQNF. CDR3 in DNA: TGTGCCACGGGGGAGGAAGGCAGCAATCAGCCCCAGAATTTT.

The chain is built from TRBV5-4 and TRBJ2-1, with D maybe TRBD2 (5 bases). Germline CDR1 and CDR2: SGHNT and YYREEE (reference sequence). CDR3 length equals 15 residues. V gave up 3 bases and J gave up 2 bases, with 12 bases separating them. The CDR3: CASSSGIRPYNEQFF. CDR3 in DNA: TGTGCCAGCAGCTCCGGGATAAGACCCTACAATGAGCAGTTCTTC.

This clone was seen only a few times. The CDR3 sequence is CSVEDHGVNTEAFF. The DNA for the CDR3 is TGCAGCGTTGAAGATCACGGAGTGAACACTGAAGCTTTCTTT. The chain recombines TRBV29-1 with TRBJ1-1; D is unclear. Germline V gives CDR1 SQVTM, CDR2 ANQGSEA. This CDR3 spans 14 amino acids. V gave up 0 bases and J gave up 0 bases, with 8 bases separating them.

Points on this clone: One junction end disagrees with the germline gene, perhaps due to a read error. The rearrangement uses TRBV7-9 and TRBJ2-2; D is unclear. From germline, CDR1 is SEHNR and CDR2 FQNEAQ (reference sequence). This CDR3 spans 12 amino acids. As DNA, the CDR3 is TGTTCCAGCAGCCCTTTTGCCGGGGAGCTGTTTTTT. This encodes CSSSPFAGELFF.

J is TRBJ1-3 and V is TRBV30; maybe TRBD1 (5 bases). The CDR3 covers 14 residues. Looked up from germline, CDR1 is GTSNPN and CDR2 is SVGIG (reference sequence). Between the trimmed V and J ends, which lost 1 base and 2 bases, there was a span of 9 bases. CDR3 DNA: TGTGCCTGGAGTGCAGGGATGGCTGGAAACACCATATATTTT. Protein: CAWSAGMAGNTIYF.

The chain combines TRBV19 with TRBJ1-1; 7 bases align to TRBD1. The length of the CDR3 is 12 residues. Germline values: CDR1 LNHDA, CDR2 SQIVND (reference sequence). The trim removed 5 bases at V and 6 bases at J, leaving 3 bases unmatched. CDR3 nucleotides: TGTGCCAGTAGTCGCACAGGGGCTGAAGCTTTCTTT. Its translation: CASSRTGAEAFF.

This chain joins TRBV4-3 and TRBJ2-7; 11 nucleotides match TRBD1. The CDR3 runs 15 residues. V shed 5 bases, J shed 5 bases, and the junction held 8 bases outside the gene matches. Germline values: CDR1 LGHNA, CDR2 YSLEER. In DNA, the CDR3 is TGCGCCAGCAGCTTAAGGACAGGGGGCATAGACGAGCAGTACTTC. As protein: CASSLRTGGIDEQYF.

V gene TRBV7-9 combines with J gene TRBJ2-1; maybe TRBD1 (6 bases). Per the germline V gene, CDR1 is SEHNR and CDR2 is FQNEAQ (reference sequence). There are 16 residues in the CDR3. The germline V and J ends were trimmed by 5 bases and 3 bases, with 17 bases remaining between them. The DNA for the CDR3 is TGTGCCAGCAGCCCCTCACAGGGTTCCTTCTACAATGAGCAGTTCTTC. Translated, it gives CASSPSQGSFYNEQFF.

The rearrangement joins TRBV29-1 to TRBJ1-2; D may be TRBD1 (6 bases). Germline assignment: CDR1 SQVTM and CDR2 ANQGSEA. CDR3 length: 11 residues. With 2 bases removed from V and 8 bases from J, the gap between germline ends came to 9 bases. CDR3 DNA: TGCAGCGTTGAACGCGGACAGGGCTACACCTTC. Translated: CSVERGQGYTF.

This sequence joins TRBV5-4 and TRBJ1-3; D is ambiguous. Trimming removed 0 bases from V and 0 bases from J, with 13 bases in between. This CDR3 region has 17 residues. CDR1 is SGHNT, CDR2 YYREEE, per germline (reference sequence). CDR3 bases: TGTGCCAGCAGCTTGGAGCCGGGTATTGGCTCTGGAAACACCATATATTTT. Amino acids: CASSLEPGIGSGNTIYF.

This chain uses TRBV18 with TRBJ2-2, with D hard to call. CDR1 and CDR2 from the germline V gene are KGHSH and LQKENI. The CDR3 loop spans 16 amino acids. The ends were cut back, 0 bases at V and 1 base at J, with 9 bases in the middle. DNA of the CDR3: TGTGCCAGCTCACCACCCAGCACGGGGAACACCGGGGAGCTGTTTTTT. Protein: CASSPPSTGNTGELFF.

The chain combines TRBV7-7 with TRBJ2-1; D is perhaps TRBD2 (7 bases). Germline V gene lookup returns CDR1 SSHAT and CDR2 FNYEAQ (reference sequence). The ends were cut back, 5 bases at V and 2 bases at J, with 13 bases in the middle. The CDR3 is 15 residues long. The CDR3 DNA reads as TGTGCCAGCAGCCGGGGGGCAGGGACCTACAATGAGCAGTTCTTC. Translation gives CASSRGAGTYNEQFF. The complete variable domain, with remaining parts taken from reference TRBV7-7 and TRBJ2-1, reads GAGVSQSPRYKVTKRGQDVTLRCDPISSHATLYWYQQALGQGPEFLTYFNYEAQPDKSGLPSDRFSAERPEGSISTLTIQRTEQRDSAMYRCASSRGAGTYNEQFFGPGTRLTVL.

This clone appeared a single time. The chain is built from TRBV6-5 and TRBJ2-1, with 7 positions matching TRBD2. The CDR3 sequence is 14 residues long. V shed 4 bases and J 5 bases; nucleotides not matched to a gene: 5. CDR1 is MNHEY, CDR2 SVGAGI, per germline. Here the CDR3 reads CASSLSGINNEQFF. The CDR3 DNA follows: TGTGCCAGCAGTTTAAGCGGGATCAACAATGAGCAGTTCTTC.

V gene TRBV5-4 combines with J gene TRBJ2-3, with TRBD2 identical over 9 bases. CDR1 is SGHNT, CDR2 YYREEE, per germline (reference sequence). V shed 1 base and J 1 base; nucleotides not matched to a gene: 4. The CDR3 covers 16 residues. The CDR3 region is CASSLFVAGGTDTQYF. In nucleotides, the CDR3 is TGTGCCAGCAGCTTGTTCGTAGCGGGAGGCACAGATACGCAGTATTTT.

The V and J genes are TRBV2 and TRBJ2-3; TRBD2 agrees at 9 bases. After removal of 2 bases from V and 6 bases from J, the junction contained 12 bases not matched to a gene. The V gene's germline CDR1 is SNHLY and CDR2 FYNNEI. This CDR3 has 17 residues. The chain's CDR3 is CASSESLLAGTLDTQYF. CDR3 coding DNA: TGTGCCAGCAGTGAATCCTTACTAGCGGGCACCTTGGATACGCAGTATTTT.

V is TRBV6-6 and J is TRBJ2-7, with 11 bases that match TRBD2. Germline-derived CDR1 and CDR2 are MNHNY and SVGAGI (reference sequence). The CDR3 loop spans 14 amino acids. J gave up 2 bases and V 5 bases, and 2 bases lay outside the gene matches. DNA of the CDR3: TGTGCCAGCAGTCAACTAGCGGGAGCCTACGAGCAGTACTTC. It is translated as CASSQLAGAYEQYF.

The J gene is TRBJ2-7, the V gene TRBV7-8, with 8 bases identical to TRBD1. This CDR3 comprises 16 residues. J lost 2 bases, V lost 0 bases, and 6 bases had no gene match. Per germline, CDR1 SGHVS and CDR2 FQNEAQ. The DNA of the CDR3 is TGTGCCAGCAGCTTAGCCGACAGGGGCGCAACCTACGAGCAGTACTTC. Protein: CASSLADRGATYEQYF. The whole variable domain, filled in from reference TRBV7-8 and TRBJ2-7, reads GAGVSQSPRYKVAKRGQDVALRCDPISGHVSLFWYQQALGQGPEFLTYFQNEAQLDKSGLPSDRFFAERPEGSVSTLKIQRTQQEDSAVYLCASSLADRGATYEQYFGPGTRLTVT.

V usage is TRBV18 and J usage is TRBJ1-4; no firm D call. This CDR3 has 15 amino acids. CDR1 is KGHSH and CDR2 is LQKENI in the germline V gene. V was trimmed by 1 base and J by 2 bases, leaving 8 bases between them. The CDR3 reads CASSPRGATNEKLFF. The CDR3 bases are TGTGCCAGCTCACCACGGGGAGCGACTAATGAAAAACTGTTTTTT.

The chain links TRBV19 to TRBJ2-5, with D unresolved. Deletions cut 1 base from V and 5 bases from J, with 14 bases between. There are 15 residues in the CDR3. CDR1 and CDR2 from the germline V gene are LNHDA and SQIVND (reference sequence). CDR3 amino acids: CASSIGVASMETQYF. CDR3 DNA sequence: TGTGCCAGTAGTATAGGGGTAGCCTCCATGGAGACCCAGTACTTC.